This T cell receptor (beta chain) emerged from a study of cytomegalovirus exposure and HLA in healthy donors (dated by TCRdb to the late 2010s). About the study as a whole: An earlier analysis of roughly 630 of the donors reported approximately 300 Gb of sequence data and roughly 110 million unique TCR beta sequences from some 180 million T cells. Of the 398 genotyped donors, approximately 82% fell in the genetic ancestry cluster associated with self-reported Caucasian donors. Typing coverage varied by locus: about 629-640 donors for A, B, C, DRB1 and DQB1; roughly 500 for DQA1; 606 for DPA1; about 450 for DPB1. An earlier analysis of around 580 of the donors used high-throughput TCR beta sequencing to judge whether each TCR beta V gene segment behaved as functional or pseudogenic. Class I and class II HLA loci were covered by the typing at four-digit resolution. A later genetic analysis used genome-wide SNP genotypes for 398 of the 666 donors, treating that subset as a discovery cohort. All discovery cohort repertoires had been generated using a single sequencing platform. The later analysis used no new phenotypic data to find candidate immune exposures, relying instead on TCR beta sequences and their occurrence across donors. The study aimed to test whether cataloging public T cell receptors could reveal signatures of past pathogen exposure. The study profiled the T cell repertoires of fewer than 850 subjects by immunosequencing and related them to cytomegalovirus serostatus. Approximately 300 gigabases of sequencing data and around 80 million unique TCR sequences made up an early release that covered over 550 HLA-typed donors. In addition to the first cohort of approximately 670 subjects, a separate validation cohort of approximately 110 different subjects was used. About 5 DR-DQ haplotypes were handled as single units for association and clustering, since linkage in the cohort was strong. To predict cytomegalovirus infection status, the study combined high-throughput TCR immunosequencing, statistical association of individual TCRs with disease status, and machine learning. In a later analysis, previously published TCR beta repertoires from 550 to 750 donors were re-analyzed and high-resolution HLA genotyping was added so that TCR occurrence patterns could be studied. Among about 370 genotyped donors of the cohort, an average of around 240,000 unique TCR beta nucleotide sequences was sequenced per donor, of which roughly 18% were non-productive. Donor age, sex, ethnicity and CMV serostatus were compiled alongside the repertoire data.

V is cut by 1 base and J by 4 bases, and the space between the germline ends is 18 bases. Including the terminal cysteine and phenylalanine, the CDR3 comprises 17 residues. CDR3 DNA only is kept here, 51 bases in frame from base 1. CDR1 MNHNS and CDR2 SASEGT were looked up in the germline V gene. The cohort consisted of 600 to 700 healthy bone marrow donors. All cohort members were sampled while nominally healthy, although unrecorded immune exposures were likely present. The donor was CMV seropositive and belonged to the group of a few hundred seropositive cohort members. Every donor gave a peripheral blood sample, and the peripheral blood mononuclear cells from that sample were used for TCR beta sequencing. The Qiagen DNeasy Blood Extraction Kit was used to extract genomic DNA from the blood cell samples. Concerning this clone: This receptor's antigen is unknown. No base-level quality is on record; no much larger clone is a single base apart.

Study-wide findings and limitations: The authors suggested that the approach could potentially be extended to other disease states and immunological phenotypes. The sequencing pipeline was judged likely to have produced a cluster of highly shared sequence variants as a technical artifact. Only TCR beta chains were sequenced in this cohort, and the absence of alpha or paired-chain data limited detectable features. Because HLA typing was unavailable for some donors at each locus, only the typed subset was used in association tests. Across donors, most TCR sequences were observed very rarely, whereas some public TCRs were present in many individuals. Sequencing depth was assumed to be roughly uniform across donors in the presence/absence analyses, though that assumption may not hold. According to a later analysis, parvovirus B19, influenza, CMV and Epstein-Barr virus appeared linked to several top co-occurrence clusters. Some IMGT-functional V segments, including TRBV6-2 and TRBV6-3, could not be told apart with the 87-base-pair reads, so those segments were excluded. V-gene and J-gene trimming of TCR beta chains was associated with a missense DCLRE1C variant in a later genetic analysis, and the association was replicated in an independent cohort. In a later analysis, the rate of TCR association differed among HLA loci, with DRB1 alleles having the most associated TCRs and HLA-C alleles having the fewest. A further reported finding was that TCR beta sequences accurately predicted the HLA-A and HLA-B alleles for most subjects in the first cohort. The classifier was reported to diagnose cytomegalovirus status with high specificity and sensitivity in both the original cohort and the validation cohort. Correlated functional status among segregating V segments might be attributable to linkage disequilibrium, but an unknown experimental factor could not be ruled out. A later analysis found that HLA-associated TCR beta chains were more clonally expanded and had lower generation probabilities than equally common non-associated chains. The study listed 150 to 200 TCR beta chains as associated with cytomegalovirus. In a later genetic analysis, fewer N-insertions in productive TCRs were reported among donors in an Asian-associated ancestry cluster than the roughly 710-donor mean. The only immune exposure information available for the cohort was CMV serostatus. Three of the identified cytomegalovirus-associated TCR beta chains were confirmed in vitro to be specific for cytomegalovirus antigens. A later analysis found that most CMV-associated TCR beta chains appeared HLA-restricted, with HLA associations seemingly driven largely by CMV exposure. Because counts were too low, some 17 rarely observed V segments, including chromosome 9 orphons, were excluded from the earlier analysis of a few hundred of the donors. In an earlier analysis of roughly 500 of the donors, most TCR beta V segments appeared in productive rearrangements about 90% or about 30% of the time, broadly matching IMGT annotations. Strong co-occurrence of HLA alleles, especially DR and DQ, made assigning TCR associations to individual alleles difficult. At a false discovery rate of 0.05, a later analysis linked some 18,000 TCR beta sequences to specific HLA alleles.

Library generation was performed with the immunoSEQ multiplex PCR assay. For the multiplex PCR, a mixture combining 60 forward primers for TCR Vbeta segments and 13 reverse primers for TCR Jbeta segments was used. The CDR3 region of rearranged TCR beta genes was amplified from genomic DNA with a multiplex PCR assay. The amplified TCR beta libraries were sequenced on the Illumina HiSeq System as 87-base-pair reads. Per the authors' processing: A later analysis tallied 75 million to 95 million unique TCR beta chains across the 666 repertoires, and some 10 million of those chains were shared by two or more donors. Raw reads were error-corrected and collapsed into unique sequences by a nearest-neighbor algorithm in which closely related sequences were merged to remove PCR and sequencing errors. CDR3 sequences were aligned to IMGT reference sequences to assign V, D and J gene segments. For a sequence to be retained, a match of at least six nucleotides to both a V gene segment and a J gene segment was required. A rearrangement was called productive if the CDR3 had no stop codons and remained in frame with V and J, and every other rearrangement was called non-productive. Following IMGT convention, CDR3 was defined as the stretch from the second conserved V-encoded cysteine up to the conserved J-encoded phenylalanine. The earlier analysis of roughly 590 of the donors excluded any sequence lacking an unambiguous match to a single V gene segment. An earlier analysis of several hundred of the donors called V segments functional above 56.7% productive rearrangements and segregating when the between-donor standard deviation exceeded 5%. A statistical classification framework was built to diagnose cytomegalovirus status from the catalog of TCR beta chain sequences. V and J gene assignment, in a later analysis, came from comparing TCR nucleotide sequences with IMGT/GENE-DB human TR gene sequences. The TCRdist pipeline was used in a later analysis to assign CDR3 sequences and most-parsimonious VDJ recombination scenarios. In a later analysis, each TCR beta chain was defined by its CDR3 amino acid sequence together with its V-gene family, and reads without a unique V-gene family were excluded. As a way to deal with suspected cross-contamination and a sequencing artifact, a later analysis dropped approximately 570 nucleotide sequences that were highly shared and had low generation probability. For each public chain, a later analysis derived a clonal expansion index from normalized ranks of inferred template counts within each repertoire. In a later analysis, generation probabilities were computed using a VDJ recombination model fitted to out-of-frame rearrangements, and the results were checked against IGoR. In a later analysis, hypergeometric tests were used to score TCR-TCR, TCR-HLA and TCR-CMV co-occurrence, with a repertoire-size bias correction applied to TCR pairs. A later analysis estimated false discovery rates by permuting HLA or CMV assignments 20 times. In a later analysis, co-occurring TCRs were grouped with DBSCAN, and TCRdist sequence similarity was added when clustering was performed within HLA-allele-positive subsets. Repertoires with fewer than 30,000 or more than 120,000 public chains, plus five repertoires with anomalous nucleotide sharing, were excluded from co-occurrence clustering. This is the immuneACCESS table as TCRdb keeps it, with only in-frame sequences that have V and J called. A part of the clones is gone; compared with another copy, unresolved V genes explain less than half, and the rest is unexplained. V and J calls and clone size follow that table, whereas D and trimming were derived from the DNA. For this sample the table gives approximately 110,000 clones, of which 65% to 80% were detected only once. The top ten clones comprise 4.8% of the sample.

The TCR originated in a man younger than 40 in good health and CMV-seropositive. The rearrangement combines TRBV6-1 with TRBJ2-3; 5 matching bases give a weak D call of TRBD1. Material: PBMCs. The bases read TGTGCCAGCAGTGAAGAATACCGCCAGGGTATCTCAGATACGCAGTATTTT. Its translation is CASSEEYRQGISDTQYF.